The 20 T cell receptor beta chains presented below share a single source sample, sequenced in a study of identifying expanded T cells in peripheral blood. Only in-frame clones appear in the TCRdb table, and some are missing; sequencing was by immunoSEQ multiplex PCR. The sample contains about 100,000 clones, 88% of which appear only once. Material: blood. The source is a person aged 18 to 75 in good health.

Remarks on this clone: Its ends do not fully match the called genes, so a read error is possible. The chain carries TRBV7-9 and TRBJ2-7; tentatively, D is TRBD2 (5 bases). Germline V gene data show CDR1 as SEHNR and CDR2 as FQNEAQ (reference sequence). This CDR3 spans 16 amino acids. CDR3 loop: CASSLSAGENYNEQYF. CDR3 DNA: TGCGCCAGCAGCCTTTCGGCCGGGGAGAATTACAACGAGCAGTACTTC.

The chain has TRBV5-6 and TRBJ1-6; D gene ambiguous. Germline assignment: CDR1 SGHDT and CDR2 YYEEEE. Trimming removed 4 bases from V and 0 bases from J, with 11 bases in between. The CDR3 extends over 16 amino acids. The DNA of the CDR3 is TGTGCCAGCAGCCCGGACGGGAGCTCCTATAATTCACCCCTCCACTTT. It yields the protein CASSPDGSSYNSPLHF.

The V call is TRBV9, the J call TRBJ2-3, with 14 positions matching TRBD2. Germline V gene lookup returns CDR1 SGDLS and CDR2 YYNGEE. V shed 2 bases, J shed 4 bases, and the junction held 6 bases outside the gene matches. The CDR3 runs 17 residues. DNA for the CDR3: TGTGCCAGCAGCGTCGGACTAGCGGGGGGAGCCCCAGATACGCAGTATTTT. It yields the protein CASSVGLAGGAPDTQYF. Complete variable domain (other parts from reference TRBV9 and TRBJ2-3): DSGVTQTPKHLITATGQRVTLRCSPRSGDLSVYWYQQSLDQGLQFLIQYYNGEERAKGNILERFSAQQFPDLHSELNLSSLELGDSALYFCASSVGLAGGAPDTQYFGPGTRLTVL.

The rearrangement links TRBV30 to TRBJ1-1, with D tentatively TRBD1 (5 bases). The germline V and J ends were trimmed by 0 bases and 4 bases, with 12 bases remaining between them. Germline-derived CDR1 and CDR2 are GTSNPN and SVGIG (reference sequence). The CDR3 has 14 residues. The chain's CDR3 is CAWSVGQGGTEAFF. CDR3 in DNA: TGTGCCTGGAGTGTAGGGCAGGGAGGCACTGAAGCTTTCTTT.

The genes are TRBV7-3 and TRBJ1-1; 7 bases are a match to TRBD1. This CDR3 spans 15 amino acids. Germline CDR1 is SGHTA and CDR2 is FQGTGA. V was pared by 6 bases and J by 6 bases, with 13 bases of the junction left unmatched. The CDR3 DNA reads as TGTGCCAGCAGTCCTCAGACAGGGTCTGGCTCTGAAGCTTTCTTT. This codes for CASSPQTGSGSEAFF.

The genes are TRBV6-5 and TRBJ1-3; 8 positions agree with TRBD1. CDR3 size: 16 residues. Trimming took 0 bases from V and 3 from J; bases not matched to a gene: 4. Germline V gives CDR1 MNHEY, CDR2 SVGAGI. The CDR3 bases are TGTGCCAGCAGTTACTCGGGGGGACAGGTTGGAAACACCATATATTTT. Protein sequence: CASSYSGGQVGNTIYF.

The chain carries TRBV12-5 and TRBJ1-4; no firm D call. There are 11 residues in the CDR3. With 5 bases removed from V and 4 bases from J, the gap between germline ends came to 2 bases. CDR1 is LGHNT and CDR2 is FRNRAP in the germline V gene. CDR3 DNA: TGTGCTAGTGGTCGTAATGAAAAACTGTTTTTT. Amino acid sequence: CASGRNEKLFF.

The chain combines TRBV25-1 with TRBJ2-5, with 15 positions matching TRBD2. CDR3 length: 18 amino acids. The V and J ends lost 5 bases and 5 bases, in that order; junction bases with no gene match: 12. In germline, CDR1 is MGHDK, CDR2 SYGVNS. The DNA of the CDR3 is TGTGCCAGCAGTCCGGGACTAGCGGGGGGTTGGGGTGAGGAGACCCAGTACTTC. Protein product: CASSPGLAGGWGEETQYF.

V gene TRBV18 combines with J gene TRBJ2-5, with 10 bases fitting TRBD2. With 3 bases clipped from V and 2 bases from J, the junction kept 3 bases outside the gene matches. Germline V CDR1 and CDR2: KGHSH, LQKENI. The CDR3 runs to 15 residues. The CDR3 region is CASSPLAGGQETQYF. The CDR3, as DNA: TGTGCCAGCTCACCTTTAGCGGGGGGACAAGAGACCCAGTACTTC. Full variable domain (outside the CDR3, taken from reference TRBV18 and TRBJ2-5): NAGVMQNPRHLVRRRGQEARLRCSPMKGHSHVYWYRQLPEEGLKFMVYLQKENIIDESGMPKERFSAEFPKEGPSILRIQQVVRGDSAAYFCASSPLAGGQETQYFGPGTRLLVL.

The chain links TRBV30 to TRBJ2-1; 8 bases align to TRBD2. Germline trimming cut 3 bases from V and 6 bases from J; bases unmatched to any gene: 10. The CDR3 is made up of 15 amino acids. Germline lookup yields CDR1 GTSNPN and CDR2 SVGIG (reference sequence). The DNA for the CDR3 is TGTGCCTGGAGCCTGGGACTAGACAGTTCCAATGAGCAGTTCTTC. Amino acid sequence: CAWSLGLDSSNEQFF. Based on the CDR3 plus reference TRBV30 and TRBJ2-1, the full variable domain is SQTIHQWPATLVQPVGSPLSLECTVEGTSNPNLYWYRQAAGRGLQLLFYSVGIGQISSEVPQNLSASRPQDRQFILSSKKLLLSDSGFYLCAWSLGLDSSNEQFFGPGTRLTVL.

The CDR3 reads CASSPGVGYTF. As DNA, the CDR3 is TGCGCCAGCAGCCCTGGGGTGGGCTACACCTTC. The chain couples TRBV4-1 to TRBJ1-2; no reliable D call. The germline V gene encodes CDR1 MGHRA and CDR2 YSYEKL. V lost 4 bases and J 8 bases, leaving 8 bases between the germline ends. The CDR3 runs 11 residues.

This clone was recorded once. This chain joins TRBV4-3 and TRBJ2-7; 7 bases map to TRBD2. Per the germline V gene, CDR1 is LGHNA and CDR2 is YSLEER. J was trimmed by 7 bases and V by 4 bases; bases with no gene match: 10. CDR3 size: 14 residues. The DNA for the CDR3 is TGCGCCAGCAGCCCCGAAGGACTAGGTGGTGAGCAGTACTTC. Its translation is CASSPEGLGGEQYF.

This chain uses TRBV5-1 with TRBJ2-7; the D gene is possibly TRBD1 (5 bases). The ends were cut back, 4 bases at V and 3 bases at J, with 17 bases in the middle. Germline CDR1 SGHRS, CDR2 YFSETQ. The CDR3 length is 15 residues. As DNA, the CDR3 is TGCGCCAGCAGCAGGAAGACAGTAGGCCTCTACGAGCAGTACTTC. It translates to CASSRKTVGLYEQYF. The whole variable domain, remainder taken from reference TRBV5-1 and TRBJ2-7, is KAGVTQTPRYLIKTRGQQVTLSCSPISGHRSVSWYQQTPGQGLQFLFEYFSETQRNKGNFPGRFSGRQFSNSRSEMNVSTLELGDSALYLCASSRKTVGLYEQYFGPGTRLTVT.

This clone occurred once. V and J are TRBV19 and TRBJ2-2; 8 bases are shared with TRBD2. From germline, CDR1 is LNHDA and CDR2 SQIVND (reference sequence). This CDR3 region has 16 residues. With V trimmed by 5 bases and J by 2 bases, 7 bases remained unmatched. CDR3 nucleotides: TGTGCCAGTAGTCCTCGGACTAGCAGAAACACCGGGGAGCTGTTTTTT. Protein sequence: CASSPRTSRNTGELFF.

In DNA, the CDR3 is TGTGCCAGCAGCAACTCCGGCGACGGCTACACCTTC. This gives the protein CASSNSGDGYTF. V gene TRBV9 combines with J gene TRBJ1-2; D unresolved. Per germline, CDR1 SGDLS and CDR2 YYNGEE. This CDR3 has 12 residues. Trimming took 4 bases from V and 8 from J, leaving 12 bases between them.

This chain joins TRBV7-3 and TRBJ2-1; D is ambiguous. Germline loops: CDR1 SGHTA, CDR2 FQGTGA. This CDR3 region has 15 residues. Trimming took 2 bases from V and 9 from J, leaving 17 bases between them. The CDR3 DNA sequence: TGTGCCAGCAGCTTAGGCAGGTTGGGATATGGTGAGCAGTTCTTC. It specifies CASSLGRLGYGEQFF.

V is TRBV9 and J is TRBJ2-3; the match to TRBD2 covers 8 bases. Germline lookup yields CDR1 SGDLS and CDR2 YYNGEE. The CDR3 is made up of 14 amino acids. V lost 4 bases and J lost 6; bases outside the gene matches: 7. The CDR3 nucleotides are TGTGCCAGCAGCAGGACTAGCCGAATGGATACGCAGTATTTT. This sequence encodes CASSRTSRMDTQYF.

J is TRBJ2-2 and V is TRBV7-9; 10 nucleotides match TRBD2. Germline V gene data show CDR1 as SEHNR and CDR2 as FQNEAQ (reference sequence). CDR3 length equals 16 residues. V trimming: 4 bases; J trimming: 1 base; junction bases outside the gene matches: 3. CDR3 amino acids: CASSSRLAGNTGELFF. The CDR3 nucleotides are TGTGCCAGCAGCTCGCGACTAGCGGGGAACACCGGGGAGCTGTTTTTT.

The CDR3 nucleotides are TGTGCCAGCAGCTTAGGAATTTCTGGGGACAGGGGTAACTATGGCTACACCTTC. Translation gives CASSLGISGDRGNYGYTF. The rearrangement links TRBV7-9 to TRBJ1-2, with 10 positions matching TRBD1. Germline trimming cut 1 base from V and 1 base from J; bases unmatched to any gene: 9. Germline V gene sequence: CDR1 SEHNR, CDR2 FQNEAQ (reference sequence). CDR3 length: 18 residues.

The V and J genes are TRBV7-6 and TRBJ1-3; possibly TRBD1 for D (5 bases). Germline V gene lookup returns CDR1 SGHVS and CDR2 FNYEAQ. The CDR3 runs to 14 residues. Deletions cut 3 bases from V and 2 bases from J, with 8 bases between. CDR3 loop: CASSLAGTGNTIYF. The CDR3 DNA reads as TGTGCCAGCAGCTTGGCAGGGACTGGAAACACCATATATTTT.